Sequencing of this TCR beta chain was carried out in a study of T-cell reconstitution after alpha-beta-depleted transplantation in children. General study points: Reportedly, only several hundred clones from non-depleted graft cells drove alpha-beta T-cell counts at about two months. T-cell numbers and diversity one year post-transplant derived largely from freshly generated T cells.

Of note for this clonotype: No antigen is known for it.

The CDR3 is made up of 14 amino acids. V lost 3 bases and J 5 bases, leaving 14 bases between the germline ends. Germline-derived CDR1 and CDR2 are DFQATT and SNEGSKA (reference sequence). During its preparation, the TCRbeta library received unique molecular identifiers. One entry per CDR3 protein, called by TCRdb with MiXCR from the PCR reads. The data show approximately 130,000 distinct CDR3 sequences, roughly 9.7% seen once. The TCR sequence derives from a girl under three years old who had a stem cell transplant for combined immunodeficiency, so the T cells may come from the graft donor. This chain joins TRBV20-1 and TRBJ1-5; D remains unclear. The sample in question was PBMCs, mostly from graft donor cells, obtained 180 days after TCRalphabeta/CD19-depleted stem cell transplant. In DNA, the CDR3 is TGCAGTGCTAGTTCGGGCCAGCTCCATCAGCCCCAGCATTTT. Its translation is CSASSGQLHQPQHF.